These 15 T cell receptor beta chains were all obtained from the same sample, sequenced in a study of blood T cell repertoires in COVID-19. TCRdb keeps only in-frame clones here, not all; method: immunoSEQ multiplex PCR. The sample has about 150,000 clones, 75% to 85% seen once. The sequenced sample was peripheral blood. Every receptor here comes from a woman aged 45-65 years with acute or convalescent COVID-19.

This clone showed up just a few times. The rearrangement joins TRBV7-9 to TRBJ1-5; 10 nucleotides line up with TRBD1. Germline V gene lookup returns CDR1 SEHNR and CDR2 FQNEAQ (reference sequence). The CDR3 is made up of 14 amino acids. V lost 3 bases and J lost 5; bases outside the gene matches: 1. CDR3 bases: TGTGCCAGCAGCTTCGGACAGGGGGATCAGCCCCAGCATTTT. This sequence encodes CASSFGQGDQPQHF.

The V call is TRBV2, the J call TRBJ1-4, with D unclear. Germline CDR1 is SNHLY and CDR2 is FYNNEI. CDR3 length: 14 residues. V lost 2 bases and J lost 5, with 9 bases in between. The CDR3 is CASSEQSVNEKLFF. For the CDR3, the DNA is TGTGCCAGCAGTGAACAGTCTGTAAATGAAAAACTGTTTTTT.

This clone was seen more than once but under ten times. V and J are TRBV2 and TRBJ2-3; D unclear. The CDR3 loop spans 16 amino acids. With 7 bases removed from V and 0 bases from J, the gap between germline ends came to 17 bases. The germline V gene encodes CDR1 SNHLY and CDR2 FYNNEI. The CDR3 is CASIREGGTSTDTQYF. The CDR3 DNA follows: TGTGCCAGCATTCGAGAAGGCGGCACTAGCACAGATACGCAGTATTTT.

The chain joins TRBV6-1 to TRBJ1-6; D unclear. Trimming cost V 0 bases and J 10 bases, with 16 bases left between them. Germline assignment: CDR1 MNHNS and CDR2 SASEGT. The CDR3 runs to 16 residues. The chain's CDR3 is CASSEAVGWVQSPLHF. DNA of the CDR3: TGTGCCAGCAGTGAAGCCGTCGGGTGGGTGCAATCACCCCTCCACTTT.

The V call is TRBV10-2, the J call TRBJ1-6; D is undetermined. The CDR3 is 12 residues long. The V end lost 2 bases, the J end lost 9 bases, and 5 bases lay between the germline ends. Germline V gives CDR1 WSHSY, CDR2 SAAADI. This CDR3 is CASSEPSSPLHF. CDR3 DNA sequence: TGCGCCAGCAGTGAGCCCAGTTCACCCCTCCACTTT.

The chain is built from TRBV7-9 and TRBJ1-2; weak D call: TRBD1 (6 bases). The CDR3 runs to 12 residues. Germline V lookup: CDR1 SEHNR, CDR2 FQNEAQ (reference sequence). The CDR3 is CGLQGVEFGYTF. The CDR3 DNA reads as TGTGGCCTACAGGGCGTGGAATTTGGCTACACCTTC.

The chain is built from TRBV30 and TRBJ1-1, with TRBD1 matching over 9 bases. Per germline, CDR1 GTSNPN and CDR2 SVGIG (reference sequence). The J segment lost 3 bases and the V segment lost 1 base, leaving 12 bases of the junction unmatched. This CDR3 is built from 17 residues. The CDR3 nucleotides read TGTGCCTGGAGTGACCACTCCGGGACAGGGCGGGACACTGAAGCTTTCTTT. It is translated as CAWSDHSGTGRDTEAFF.

This chain joins TRBV5-1 and TRBJ2-4; 9 bases align to TRBD1. Looked up from germline, CDR1 is SGHRS and CDR2 is YFSETQ. The J segment lost 6 bases and the V segment lost 3 bases, leaving 7 bases of the junction unmatched. This CDR3 has 15 amino acids. The chain's CDR3 is CASSYTGGAGNIQYF. DNA for the CDR3: TGCGCCAGCAGCTACACAGGGGGCGCGGGAAACATTCAGTACTTC.

This rearrangement joins TRBV6-5 to TRBJ1-2; D is unclear. Germline V lookup: CDR1 MNHEY, CDR2 SVGAGI. V lost 7 bases and J 5 bases, leaving 11 bases between the germline ends. The CDR3 runs to 12 residues. CDR3 loop: CASTNDWYGYTF. CDR3 DNA sequence: TGTGCCAGCACGAATGACTGGTATGGCTACACCTTC.

The gene calls are TRBV27 and TRBJ1-2; possible D gene TRBD1, 5 bases. The CDR3 runs to 13 residues. V lost 3 bases, J lost 7 bases, and 12 bases lay in between. CDR1 is MNHEY, CDR2 SMNVEV, per germline (reference sequence). The CDR3 DNA follows: TGTGCCAGCAGTTTCTCAGGGATGGGTGGCTACACCTTC. It specifies CASSFSGMGGYTF.

This chain joins TRBV6-5 and TRBJ2-7, with 7 bases fitting TRBD1. The V gene's germline CDR1 is MNHEY and CDR2 SVGAGI. The CDR3 sequence is 14 residues long. After removal of 5 bases from V and 0 bases from J, the junction contained 4 bases not matched to a gene. The CDR3 here is CASSPGGTSYEQYF. The CDR3, as DNA: TGTGCCAGCAGTCCAGGGGGAACCTCCTACGAGCAGTACTTC.

This rearrangement joins TRBV7-9 to TRBJ1-1, with D perhaps matching TRBD1 (5 bases). The CDR3 has 12 amino acids. Between the trimmed V and J ends, which lost 5 bases and 4 bases, there was a span of 8 bases. Per germline, CDR1 SEHNR and CDR2 FQNEAQ (reference sequence). This CDR3 reads CASSVGGTEAFF. The CDR3 DNA reads as TGTGCCAGCAGCGTGGGGGGCACTGAAGCTTTCTTT.

The chain employs TRBV19 and TRBJ1-4, with 7 bases aligning to TRBD1. The CDR3 extends over 16 amino acids. V dropped 4 bases and J dropped 7; count of bases not matched to a gene: 12. Per germline, CDR1 LNHDA and CDR2 SQIVND (reference sequence). DNA for the CDR3: TGTGCCAGTAGTACCAACGTAGGGACAGAGGGTGAAAAACTGTTTTTT. This encodes CASSTNVGTEGEKLFF. The whole variable domain, remainder taken from reference TRBV19 and TRBJ1-4, is DGGITQSPKYLFRKEGQNVTLSCEQNLNHDAMYWYRQDPGQGLRLIYYSQIVNDFQKGDIAEGYSVSREKKESFPLTVTSAQKNPTAFYLCASSTNVGTEGEKLFFGSGTQLSVL.

The chain has TRBV4-3 and TRBJ1-6; D gene ambiguous. The CDR3 has 15 amino acids. V was shortened by 0 bases and J by 9 bases, with 12 bases between the two germline ends. Per the germline V gene, CDR1 is LGHNA and CDR2 is YSLEER. The CDR3 sequence is CASSQDRNPGSPLHF. The CDR3 DNA reads as TGCGCCAGCAGCCAAGATCGAAATCCAGGTTCACCCCTCCACTTT.

The V gene is TRBV4-2, the J gene TRBJ2-7, with 12 nucleotides matching TRBD2. The CDR3 sequence is 16 residues long. The V gene's germline CDR1 is LGHNA and CDR2 YNFKEQ. V shed 0 bases and J 3 bases; nucleotides not matched to a gene: 3. The CDR3 sequence is CASSQDPTSGGYEQYF. CDR3 DNA: TGTGCCAGCAGCCAAGATCCGACTAGCGGGGGCTACGAGCAGTACTTC.